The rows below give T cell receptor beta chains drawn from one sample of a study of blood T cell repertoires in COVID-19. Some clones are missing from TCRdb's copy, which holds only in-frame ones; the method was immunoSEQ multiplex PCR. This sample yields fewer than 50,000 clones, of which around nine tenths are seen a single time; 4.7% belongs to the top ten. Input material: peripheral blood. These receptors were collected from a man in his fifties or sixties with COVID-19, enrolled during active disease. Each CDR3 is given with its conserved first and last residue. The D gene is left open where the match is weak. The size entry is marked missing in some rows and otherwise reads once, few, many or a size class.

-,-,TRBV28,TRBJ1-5,CATLGKDRPNQPQHF,TGTGCCACCTTAGGCAAGGACAGACCGAATCAGCCCCAGCATTTT
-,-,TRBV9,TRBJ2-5,CASSVEGGETQYF,TGTGCCAGCAGCGTGGAGGGTGGCGAGACCCAGTACTTC
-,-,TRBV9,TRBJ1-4,CASSVGTLGREKLFF,TGTGCCAGCAGCGTAGGCACCTTGGGGAGGGAAAAACTGTTTTTT
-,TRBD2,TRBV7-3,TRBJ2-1,CASSLSTSGSYNEQFF,TGTGCCAGCAGCTTGTCAACTAGCGGGAGCTACAATGAGCAGTTCTTC
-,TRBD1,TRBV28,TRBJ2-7,CASRATGGSYEQYF,TGTGCCAGCAGGGCGACAGGGGGATCCTACGAGCAGTACTTC
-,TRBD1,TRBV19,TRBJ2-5,CASSNRQGARETQYF,TGTGCCAGTAGTAATAGACAGGGGGCAAGAGAGACCCAGTACTTC
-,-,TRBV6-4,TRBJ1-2,CASSDGEGYTF,TGTGCCAGCAGTGACGGGGAGGGCTACACCTTC
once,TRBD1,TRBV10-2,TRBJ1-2,CASSESTGVGYGYTF,TGCGCCAGCAGTGAGTCGACAGGGGTCGGATATGGCTACACCTTC
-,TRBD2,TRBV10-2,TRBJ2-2,CASRTSGSSGGELFF,TGCGCCAGCAGGACTAGCGGGAGTTCTGGCGGGGAGCTGTTTTTT
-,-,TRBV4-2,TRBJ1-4,CASSQGGGLEKLFF,TGTGCCAGCAGCCAAGGGGGGGGACTTGAAAAACTGTTTTTT
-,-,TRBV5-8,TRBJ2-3,CASSLPGMGTDTQYF,TGTGCCAGCAGCCTACCAGGGATGGGGACAGATACGCAGTATTTT
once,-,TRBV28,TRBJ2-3,CASSEGTSTDTQYF,TGTGCCAGCAGTGAGGGAACTAGCACAGATACGCAGTATTTT
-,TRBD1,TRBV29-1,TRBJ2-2,CSGGQGNGELFF,TGCAGCGGGGGACAGGGGAACGGGGAGCTGTTTTTT
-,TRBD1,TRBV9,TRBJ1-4,CASSGRTGANEKLFF,TGTGCCAGCAGCGGAAGGACAGGGGCGAATGAAAAACTGTTTTTT
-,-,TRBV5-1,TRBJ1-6,CASSLAGGGELGSPLHF,TGCGCCAGCAGCTTGGCCGGCGGGGGGGAATTAGGTTCACCCCTCCACTTT
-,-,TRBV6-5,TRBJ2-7,CASTMGPGRSYEQYF,TGTGCCAGCACCATGGGGCCAGGCAGATCCTACGAGCAGTACTTC
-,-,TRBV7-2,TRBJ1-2,CASSLAGGAVSNYGYTF,TGTGCCAGCAGCTTAGCCGGAGGGGCGGTCTCTAACTATGGCTACACCTTC
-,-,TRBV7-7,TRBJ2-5,CASSPGWQETQYF,TGTGCCAGCAGCCCCGGTTGGCAAGAGACCCAGTACTTC
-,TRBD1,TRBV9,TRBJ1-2,CASSPGQGSNYGYTF,TGTGCCAGCAGCCCCGGACAGGGGTCCAACTATGGCTACACCTTC
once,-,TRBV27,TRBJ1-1,CASSFGDSGTEAFF,TGTGCCAGCAGTTTTGGGGACTCAGGCACTGAAGCTTTCTTT
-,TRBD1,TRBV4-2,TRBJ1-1,CASSHPGTVTNTEAFF,TGTGCCAGCAGCCACCCAGGGACAGTTACGAACACTGAAGCTTTCTTT
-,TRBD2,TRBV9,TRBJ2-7,CASSVGLAGGSDEQYF,TGTGCCAGCAGCGTAGGGTTAGCGGGAGGGAGCGACGAGCAGTACTTC
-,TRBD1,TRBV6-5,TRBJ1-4,CASSYSGTGQEKLFF,TGTGCCAGCAGTTACTCCGGGACAGGGCAGGAAAAACTGTTTTTT
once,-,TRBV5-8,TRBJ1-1,CASSLEGRAATEAFF,TGTGCCAGCAGCTTGGAGGGCAGGGCAGCCACTGAAGCTTTCTTT
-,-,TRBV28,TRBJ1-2,CASSHPTQNGYTF,TGTGCCAGCAGCCATCCCACCCAGAATGGCTACACCTTC
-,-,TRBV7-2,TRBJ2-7,CASSLRGEQYF,TGTGCCAGCAGCTTAAGGGGGGAGCAGTACTTC
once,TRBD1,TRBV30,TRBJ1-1,CASTLWTGGTEAFF,TGTGCCTCGACTCTGTGGACAGGGGGCACTGAAGCTTTCTTT
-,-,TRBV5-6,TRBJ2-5,CASSQTKEAGETQYF,TGTGCCAGCAGCCAAACGAAGGAGGCTGGGGAGACCCAGTACTTC
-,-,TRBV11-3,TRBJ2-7,CASSSSGAYEQYF,TGTGCCAGCAGCTCCTCAGGGGCCTACGAGCAGTACTTC
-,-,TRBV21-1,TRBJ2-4,CASSKDTTGANLAKNIQYF,TGTGCCAGCAGCAAAGATACGACAGGGGCCAACCTAGCCAAAAACATTCAGTACTTC
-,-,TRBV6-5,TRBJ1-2,CASSYSRALWDGYTF,TGTGCCAGCAGTTACTCGAGGGCCTTATGGGATGGCTACACCTTC
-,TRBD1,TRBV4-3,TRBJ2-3,CASSQVGTGGTDTQYF,TGCGCCAGCAGCCAAGTTGGGACAGGGGGCACAGATACGCAGTATTTT
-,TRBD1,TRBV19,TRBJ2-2,CASSIKGGNTGELFF,TGTGCCAGTAGTATCAAAGGGGGCAACACCGGGGAGCTGTTTTTT
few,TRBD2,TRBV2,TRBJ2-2,CASSESPGLVSGELFF,TGTGCCAGCAGTGAATCCCCGGGACTAGTTTCCGGGGAGCTGTTTTTT
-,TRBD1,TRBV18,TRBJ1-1,CASSPGLVGGQRTEAFF,TGTGCCAGCTCACCAGGATTAGTAGGGGGCCAGCGGACTGAAGCTTTCTTT
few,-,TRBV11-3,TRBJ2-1,CASSLTGVEQFF,TGTGCCAGCAGCTTAACGGGGGTTGAGCAGTTCTTC
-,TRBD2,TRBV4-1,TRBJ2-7,CASSPAGLRAYEQYF,TGCGCCAGCAGCCCGGCGGGACTACGCGCCTACGAGCAGTACTTC
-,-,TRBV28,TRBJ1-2,CASSFQGAPDYGYTF,TGTGCCAGCAGTTTTCAAGGGGCGCCCGACTATGGCTACACCTTC
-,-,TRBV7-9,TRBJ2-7,CASSLGGMYEQYF,TGTGCCAGCAGCTTAGGAGGGATGTACGAGCAGTACTTC
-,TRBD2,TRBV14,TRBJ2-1,CASSGLAEYNEQFF,TGTGCCAGCAGCGGGCTAGCGGAGTACAATGAGCAGTTCTTC
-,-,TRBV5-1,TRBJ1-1,CASRVTDRQDTEAFF,TGCGCCAGCAGAGTGACTGATAGACAGGACACTGAAGCTTTCTTT
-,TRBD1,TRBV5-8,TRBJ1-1,CASSLTGQGLNTEAFF,TGTGCCAGCAGCCTAACCGGACAGGGCCTTAACACTGAAGCTTTCTTT
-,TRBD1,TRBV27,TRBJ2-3,CASSFLGGVGTGTTDTQYF,TGTGCCAGCAGTTTCCTAGGGGGTGTTGGGACAGGCACCACAGATACGCAGTATTTT
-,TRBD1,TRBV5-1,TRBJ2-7,CASSLASGQLSYEQYF,TGCGCCAGCAGCTTGGCGTCGGGACAGCTCTCCTACGAGCAGTACTTC
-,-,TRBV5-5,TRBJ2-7,CASSLEVGGPYEQYF,TGTGCCAGCAGCTTGGAAGTCGGCGGTCCCTACGAGCAGTACTTC
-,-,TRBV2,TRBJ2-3,CASSEGSVNTQYF,TGTGCCAGCAGTGAAGGGTCAGTCAATACGCAGTATTTT
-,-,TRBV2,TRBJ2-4,CASSEAAVAKNIQYF,TGTGCCAGCAGTGAAGCAGCGGTAGCCAAAAACATTCAGTACTTC
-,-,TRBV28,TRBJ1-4,CASSFKGGGSNEKLFF,TGTGCCAGCAGTTTCAAGGGGGGGGGTTCTAATGAAAAACTGTTTTTT
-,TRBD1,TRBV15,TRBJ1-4,CATSRVAGTGGTRNEKLFF,TGTGCCACCAGCAGAGTAGCTGGGACAGGGGGGACCCGAAATGAAAAACTGTTTTTT
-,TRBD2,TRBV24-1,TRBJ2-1,CATSVKAGGSYNEQFF,TGTGCCACCAGTGTGAAAGCGGGAGGGTCCTACAATGAGCAGTTCTTC
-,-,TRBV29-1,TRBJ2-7,CSAGEGHEQYF,TGCAGCGCAGGGGAGGGTCACGAGCAGTACTTC
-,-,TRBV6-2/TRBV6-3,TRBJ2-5,CASSYSPPSGTRRVAQYF,TGTGCCAGCAGTTACTCCCCCCCCTCCGGGACTCGACGGGTGGCCCAGTACTTC
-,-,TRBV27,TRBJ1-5,CASSSGNQPQHF,TGTGCCAGCAGTTCCGGCAATCAGCCCCAGCATTTT
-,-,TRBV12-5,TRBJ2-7,CASGLASDYEQYF,TGTGCTAGTGGTTTGGCGAGTGATTACGAGCAGTACTTC
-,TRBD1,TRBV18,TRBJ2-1,CASSPLRKPGQGAEEQFF,TGTGCCAGCTCACCTTTGAGGAAACCGGGACAGGGGGCAGAGGAGCAGTTCTTC
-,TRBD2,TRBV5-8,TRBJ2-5,CASSYRGRTGTETQYF,TGTGCCAGCAGCTACCGCGGGAGGACGGGGACAGAGACCCAGTACTTC
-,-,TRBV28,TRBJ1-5,CASSLTQGLQHF,TGTGCCAGCAGTTTAACGCAGGGTCTCCAGCATTTT
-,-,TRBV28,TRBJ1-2,CASSLLQSSGYTF,TGTGCCAGCAGTTTATTACAGTCCTCTGGCTACACCTTC
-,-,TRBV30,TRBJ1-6,CAWSGGAYNSPLHF,TGTGCCTGGAGTGGGGGGGCCTATAATTCACCCCTCCACTTT
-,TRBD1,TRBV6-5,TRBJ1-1,CASSLTGDNTEAFF,TGTGCCAGCAGTTTGACAGGGGACAACACTGAAGCTTTCTTT